These 17 T cell receptor beta chains were all obtained from the same sample, sequenced in a study of shared clonotypes between healthy human individuals. Produced via immunoSEQ multiplex PCR; TCRdb's table is partial and in-frame only. The table lists a few million clones, around 94% of them singletons. Sequences were obtained from naive CD4+ T cells sorted from blood. Subset here: CD45RA+ positively selected. The receptors were gathered from a man between 18 and 29 years old in good health.

The chain links TRBV6-5 to TRBJ1-6; D is perhaps TRBD1 (6 bases). Germline lookup yields CDR1 MNHEY and CDR2 SVGAGI. V lost 6 bases and J 8 bases, leaving 17 bases between the germline ends. The CDR3 is 15 residues long. CDR3 DNA: TGTGCCAGCAGACAGTCCGGGACAATGGATTCACCCCTCCACTTT. Translated: CASRQSGTMDSPLHF.

The genes are TRBV6-5 and TRBJ2-3; D uncertain. V was clipped by 4 bases and J by 5 bases, with 7 bases between them. The CDR3 runs to 12 residues. Germline CDR1 MNHEY, CDR2 SVGAGI. In DNA, the CDR3 is TGTGCCAGCAGTTCTCCCCTAGATACGCAGTATTTT. Translated, it gives CASSSPLDTQYF.

Concerning this clone itself: Other DNA sequences within the sample encode an identical CDR3. The chain joins TRBV18 to TRBJ2-7; D is unclear. Germline V gives CDR1 KGHSH, CDR2 LQKENI. The germline V and J ends were trimmed by 6 bases and 0 bases, with 3 bases remaining between them. This CDR3 is built from 11 residues. For the CDR3, the DNA is TGTGCCAGCTCCCTCTCCTACGAGCAGTACTTC. Translating gives CASSLSYEQYF.

This clone is a singleton in its sample. The CDR3 protein is CASSGSPGTSGGSDTQYF. CDR3 in DNA: TGCGCCAGCAGCGGTTCCCCCGGGACTAGCGGGGGGTCAGATACGCAGTATTTT. The chain links TRBV10-1 to TRBJ2-3; 15 nucleotides align to TRBD2. CDR1 WNHNN and CDR2 SYGVQD come from the germline V gene (reference sequence). CDR3 length: 18 amino acids. V lost 6 bases and J lost 4; bases outside the gene matches: 11.

This clone was observed a single time. The chain has TRBV2 and TRBJ2-4; maybe TRBD2 (5 bases). CDR3 length: 14 residues. Trimming took off 2 bases at V and 9 bases at J, with 14 bases between the two ends. CDR1 and CDR2 (germline): SNHLY, FYNNEI. CDR3 sequence (DNA): TGTGCCAGCAGTGAAACCGACCGGGGAACCATTCAGTACTTC. The encoded protein is CASSETDRGTIQYF.

This clone was detected only once. V gene TRBV4-3 combines with J gene TRBJ2-3; no definite D call. This CDR3 is 14 amino acids long. V lost 2 bases and J 1 base, leaving 7 bases between the germline ends. In germline, CDR1 is LGHNA, CDR2 YSLEER. The CDR3 nucleotides read TGCGCCAGCAGCCAATATGCCGGCACAGATACGCAGTATTTT. Its translation: CASSQYAGTDTQYF.

The rearrangement links TRBV10-3 to TRBJ2-7; 9 positions match TRBD1. The V gene end was trimmed by 3 bases and the J gene end by 6 bases; junction bases not matched to a gene: 9. Germline V lookup: CDR1 ENHRY, CDR2 SYGVKD. This CDR3 is 15 amino acids long. The DNA of the CDR3 is TGTGCCATCAGTGACCCAGGACAGGGGACTCCCGAGCAGTACTTC. Amino acids: CAISDPGQGTPEQYF.

This sequence joins TRBV19 and TRBJ2-7; a weak D match, TRBD2 (5 bases). V lost 2 bases to trimming and J lost 2 bases, with 7 bases between them. Germline CDR1 is LNHDA and CDR2 is SQIVND (reference sequence). The CDR3 consists of 13 residues. CDR3 protein: CASSILGAYEQYF. For the CDR3, the DNA is TGTGCCAGTAGTATATTGGGAGCCTACGAGCAGTACTTC. The variable domain in full, with the rest retrieved from reference TRBV19 and TRBJ2-7, is DGGITQSPKYLFRKEGQNVTLSCEQNLNHDAMYWYRQDPGQGLRLIYYSQIVNDFQKGDIAEGYSVSREKKESFPLTVTSAQKNPTAFYLCASSILGAYEQYFGPGTRLTVT.

The gene calls are TRBV4-3 and TRBJ1-5, with D unclear. This CDR3 contains 15 residues. Deletions cut 0 bases from V and 0 bases from J, with 6 bases between. Germline assignment: CDR1 LGHNA and CDR2 YSLEER. CDR3 DNA sequence: TGCGCCAGCAGCCAAGAAGACCGTAGCAATCAGCCCCAGCATTTT. Amino acids: CASSQEDRSNQPQHF.

The gene calls are TRBV7-2 and TRBJ2-2; D is unclear. There are 14 residues in the CDR3. V was trimmed by 1 base and J by 9 bases, leaving 12 bases between them. Germline CDR1 is SGHTA and CDR2 is FQGNSA. CDR3 sequence reads: CASSLGFSGRELFF. CDR3 DNA sequence: TGTGCCAGCAGCTTAGGGTTCTCCGGCCGGGAGCTGTTTTTT.

This chain uses TRBV10-3 with TRBJ2-7; a weak D match, TRBD2 (6 bases). With 8 bases removed from V and 5 bases from J, the gap between germline ends came to 16 bases. Looked up from germline, CDR1 is ENHRY and CDR2 is SYGVKD. CDR3 size: 13 residues. CDR3 DNA sequence: TGTGCCATCTGGAAGGAGGGTTACCACGAGCAGTACTTC. Translation gives CAIWKEGYHEQYF.

As to this clone: The sample has other DNA sequences that encode this CDR3 too. The V call is TRBV6-5, the J call TRBJ2-7; the match to TRBD1 covers 10 bases. With V trimmed by 3 bases and J by 2 bases, 4 bases remained unmatched. From germline, CDR1 is MNHEY and CDR2 SVGAGI. The CDR3 sequence is 15 residues long. CDR3 residues: CASSYRDRGTYEQYF. CDR3 nucleotide sequence: TGTGCCAGCAGTTATCGGGACAGGGGAACCTACGAGCAGTACTTC.

The chain combines TRBV7-6 with TRBJ1-3, with D possibly matching TRBD1 (5 bases). Germline V gene lookup returns CDR1 SGHVS and CDR2 FNYEAQ. The CDR3 sequence is 18 residues long. Deletions cut 0 bases from V and 0 bases from J, with 15 bases between. The CDR3 protein is CASSLAPGGSGSGNTIYF. As DNA, the CDR3 is TGTGCCAGCAGCTTAGCACCGGGGGGGTCTGGCTCTGGAAACACCATATATTTT.

DNA of the CDR3: TGTGCCAGCAGTACCGCTCGACAGACATCCTATGGCTACACCTTC. Amino acid sequence: CASSTARQTSYGYTF. This rearrangement joins TRBV27 to TRBJ1-2; a weak D match, TRBD1 (5 bases). V gave up 5 bases and J gave up 4 bases, with 17 bases separating them. This CDR3 region has 15 residues. Germline values: CDR1 MNHEY, CDR2 SMNVEV (reference sequence).

This clone is a singleton in its sample. The chain combines TRBV5-1 with TRBJ2-5; D tentatively fits TRBD1 or TRBD2 (6 bases each). The CDR3 extends over 18 amino acids. Trimming left V 4 bases short and J 4 bases short, with 26 bases between. Germline lookup yields CDR1 SGHRS and CDR2 YFSETQ. CDR3 in amino acids: CASSPGNALARGGETQYF. CDR3 DNA: TGCGCCAGCAGCCCCGGTAACGCCCTAGCCAGGGGAGGAGAGACCCAGTACTTC.

The chain has TRBV2 and TRBJ2-3; D possibly corresponds to TRBD1 (5 bases). There are 14 residues in the CDR3. Germline-derived CDR1 and CDR2 are SNHLY and FYNNEI. Trimming removed 4 bases at V and 0 bases at J, with 8 bases between. The CDR3 coding sequence is TGTGCCAGCAGTGTAGACAGTAGCACAGATACGCAGTATTTT. It encodes CASSVDSSTDTQYF.

This clone has only one observation. The chain uses TRBV6-1 and TRBJ1-1, with TRBD1 matching over 9 bases. The V gene's germline CDR1 is MNHNS and CDR2 SASEGT. With 6 bases clipped from V and 6 bases from J, the junction kept 8 bases outside the gene matches. The CDR3 runs 14 residues. For the CDR3, the DNA is TGTGCCAGCAGAGAACAGGGGGCGCCGGCTGAAGCTTTCTTT. Protein sequence: CASREQGAPAEAFF.